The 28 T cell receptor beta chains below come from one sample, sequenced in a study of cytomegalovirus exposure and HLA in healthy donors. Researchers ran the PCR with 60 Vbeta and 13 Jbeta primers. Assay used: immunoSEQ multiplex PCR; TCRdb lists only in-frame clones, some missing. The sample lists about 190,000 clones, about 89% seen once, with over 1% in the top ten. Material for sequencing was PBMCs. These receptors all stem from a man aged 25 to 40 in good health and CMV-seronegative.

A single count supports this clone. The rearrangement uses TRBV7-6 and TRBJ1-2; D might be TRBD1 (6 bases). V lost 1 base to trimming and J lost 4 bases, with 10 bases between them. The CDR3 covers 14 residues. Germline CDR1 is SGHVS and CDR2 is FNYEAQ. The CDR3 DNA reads TGTGCCAGCAGCTTAGACCAGGGGAGCTATGGCTACACCTTC. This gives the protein CASSLDQGSYGYTF.

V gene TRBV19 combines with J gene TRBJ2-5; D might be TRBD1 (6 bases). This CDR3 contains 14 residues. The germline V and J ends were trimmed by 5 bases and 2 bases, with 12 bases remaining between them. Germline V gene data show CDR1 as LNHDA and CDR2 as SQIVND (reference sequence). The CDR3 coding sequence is TGTGCCAGTAGTTGGGGACAACCTCAAGAGACCCAGTACTTC. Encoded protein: CASSWGQPQETQYF. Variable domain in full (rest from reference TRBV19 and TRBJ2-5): DGGITQSPKYLFRKEGQNVTLSCEQNLNHDAMYWYRQDPGQGLRLIYYSQIVNDFQKGDIAEGYSVSREKKESFPLTVTSAQKNPTAFYLCASSWGQPQETQYFGPGTRLLVL.

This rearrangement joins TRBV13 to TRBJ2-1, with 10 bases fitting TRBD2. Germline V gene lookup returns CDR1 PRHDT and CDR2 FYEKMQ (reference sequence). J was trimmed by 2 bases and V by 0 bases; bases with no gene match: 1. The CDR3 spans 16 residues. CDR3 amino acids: CASSLGLAGTYNEQFF. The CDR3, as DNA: TGTGCCAGCAGCTTAGGACTAGCGGGAACCTACAATGAGCAGTTCTTC.

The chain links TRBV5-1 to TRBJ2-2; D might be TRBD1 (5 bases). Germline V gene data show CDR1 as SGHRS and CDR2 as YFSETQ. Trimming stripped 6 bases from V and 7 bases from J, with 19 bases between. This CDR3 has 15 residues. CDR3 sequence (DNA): TGCGCCAGCAACCGACAGTCTCGGGCCAGCGGGGAGCTGTTTTTT. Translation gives CASNRQSRASGELFF. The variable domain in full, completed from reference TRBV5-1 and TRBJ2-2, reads KAGVTQTPRYLIKTRGQQVTLSCSPISGHRSVSWYQQTPGQGLQFLFEYFSETQRNKGNFPGRFSGRQFSNSRSEMNVSTLELGDSALYLCASNRQSRASGELFFGEGSRLTVL.

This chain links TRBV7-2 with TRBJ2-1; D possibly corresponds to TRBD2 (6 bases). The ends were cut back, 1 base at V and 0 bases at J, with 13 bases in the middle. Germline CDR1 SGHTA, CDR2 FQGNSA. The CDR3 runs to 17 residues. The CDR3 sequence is CASSLEGRGSSYNEQFF. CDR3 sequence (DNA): TGTGCCAGCAGCTTAGAGGGGCGGGGCAGCTCCTACAATGAGCAGTTCTTC.

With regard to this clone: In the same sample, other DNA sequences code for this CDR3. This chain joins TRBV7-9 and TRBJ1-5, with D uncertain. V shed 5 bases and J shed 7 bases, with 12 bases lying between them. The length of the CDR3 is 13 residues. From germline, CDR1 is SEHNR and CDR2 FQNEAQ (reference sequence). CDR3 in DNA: TGTGCCAGCAGCCCCGGCGGAGGGCAGCCCCAGCATTTT. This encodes CASSPGGGQPQHF.

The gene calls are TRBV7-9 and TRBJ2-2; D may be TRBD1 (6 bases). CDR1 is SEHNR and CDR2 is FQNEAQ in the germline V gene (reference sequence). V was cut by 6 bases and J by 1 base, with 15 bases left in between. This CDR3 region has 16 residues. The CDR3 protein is CASRQGLGQNTGELFF. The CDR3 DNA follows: TGTGCCAGCAGGCAGGGATTGGGACAGAACACCGGGGAGCTGTTTTTT.

The CDR3 reads CAISLRLAGGGATDTQYF. The CDR3 bases are TGTGCCATCAGCCTGCGACTAGCGGGAGGGGGGGCCACAGATACGCAGTATTTT. The rearrangement uses TRBV10-3 and TRBJ2-3; 14 bases agree with TRBD2. The CDR3 is made up of 18 amino acids. Germline V gene data show CDR1 as ENHRY and CDR2 as SYGVKD. J was trimmed by 2 bases and V by 6 bases; bases with no gene match: 10.

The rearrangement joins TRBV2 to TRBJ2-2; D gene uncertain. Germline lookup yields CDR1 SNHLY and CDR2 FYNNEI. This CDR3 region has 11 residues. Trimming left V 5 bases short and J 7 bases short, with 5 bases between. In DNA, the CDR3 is TGTGCCAGCAGTCCCTACGGGGAGCTGTTTTTT. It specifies CASSPYGELFF.

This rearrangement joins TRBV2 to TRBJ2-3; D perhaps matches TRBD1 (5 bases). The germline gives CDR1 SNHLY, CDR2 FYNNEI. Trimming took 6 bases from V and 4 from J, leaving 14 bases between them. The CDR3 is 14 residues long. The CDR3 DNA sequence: TGTGCCAGCAGGGCTGGGGCTCCCTCAGATACGCAGTATTTT. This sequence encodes CASRAGAPSDTQYF.

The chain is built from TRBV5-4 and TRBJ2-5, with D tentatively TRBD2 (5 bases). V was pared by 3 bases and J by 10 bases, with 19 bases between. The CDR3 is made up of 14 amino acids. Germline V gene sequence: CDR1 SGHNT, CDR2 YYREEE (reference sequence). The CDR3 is CASSSPRAPRDQYF. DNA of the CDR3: TGTGCCAGCAGCTCCCCGCGCGCGCCGAGGGACCAGTACTTC.

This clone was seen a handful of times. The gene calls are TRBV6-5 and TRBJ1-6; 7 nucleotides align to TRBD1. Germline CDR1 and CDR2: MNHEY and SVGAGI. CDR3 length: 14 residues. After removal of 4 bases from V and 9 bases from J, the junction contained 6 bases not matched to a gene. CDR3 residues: CASSWNRGGSPLHF. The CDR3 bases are TGTGCCAGCAGTTGGAACAGGGGCGGTTCACCCCTCCACTTT.

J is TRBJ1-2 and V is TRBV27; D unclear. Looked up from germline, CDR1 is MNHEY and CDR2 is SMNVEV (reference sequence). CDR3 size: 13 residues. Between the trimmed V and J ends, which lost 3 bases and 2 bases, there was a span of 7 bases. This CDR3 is CASSFGENYGYTF. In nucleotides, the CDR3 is TGTGCCAGCAGTTTCGGGGAGAACTATGGCTACACCTTC.

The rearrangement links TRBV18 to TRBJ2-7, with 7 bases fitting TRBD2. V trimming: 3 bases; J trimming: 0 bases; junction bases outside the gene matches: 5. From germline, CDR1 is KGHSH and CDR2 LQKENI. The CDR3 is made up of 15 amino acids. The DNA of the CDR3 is TGTGCCAGCTCACCTTTTAGCGGGCGCTCCTACGAGCAGTACTTC. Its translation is CASSPFSGRSYEQYF.

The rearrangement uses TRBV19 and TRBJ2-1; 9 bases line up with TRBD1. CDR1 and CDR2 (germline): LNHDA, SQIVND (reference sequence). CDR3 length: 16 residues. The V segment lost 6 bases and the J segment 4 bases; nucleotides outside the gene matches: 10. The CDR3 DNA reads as TGTGCCAGTAGCCCCGCGGACAGGGGTACGTACAATGAGCAGTTCTTC. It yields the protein CASSPADRGTYNEQFF.

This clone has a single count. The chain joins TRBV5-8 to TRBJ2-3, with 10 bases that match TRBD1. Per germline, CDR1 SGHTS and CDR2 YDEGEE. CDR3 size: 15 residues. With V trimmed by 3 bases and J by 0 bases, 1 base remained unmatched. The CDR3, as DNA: TGTGCCAGCAGCTGGGACAGGGGAAGCACAGATACGCAGTATTTT. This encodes CASSWDRGSTDTQYF.

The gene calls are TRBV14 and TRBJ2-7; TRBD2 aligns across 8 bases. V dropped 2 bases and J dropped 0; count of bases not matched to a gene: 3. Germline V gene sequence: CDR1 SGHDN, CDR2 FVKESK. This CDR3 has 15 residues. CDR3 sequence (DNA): TGTGCCAGCAGCCAACCCGGGACTAGCTCCTACGAGCAGTACTTC. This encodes CASSQPGTSSYEQYF.

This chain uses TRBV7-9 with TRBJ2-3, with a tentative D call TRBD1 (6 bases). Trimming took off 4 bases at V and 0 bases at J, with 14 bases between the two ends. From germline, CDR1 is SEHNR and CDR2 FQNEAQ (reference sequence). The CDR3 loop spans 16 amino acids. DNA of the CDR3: TGTGCCAGCAGCTACGGACAGACCGTCAGCACAGATACGCAGTATTTT. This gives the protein CASSYGQTVSTDTQYF.

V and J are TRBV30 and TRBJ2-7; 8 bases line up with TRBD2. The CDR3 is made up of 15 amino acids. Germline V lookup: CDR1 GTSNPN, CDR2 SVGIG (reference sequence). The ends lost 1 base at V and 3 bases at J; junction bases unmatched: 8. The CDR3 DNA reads TGTGCCTGGAGTGGGGGGACTAGGGCCCACTACGAGCAGTACTTC. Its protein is CAWSGGTRAHYEQYF.

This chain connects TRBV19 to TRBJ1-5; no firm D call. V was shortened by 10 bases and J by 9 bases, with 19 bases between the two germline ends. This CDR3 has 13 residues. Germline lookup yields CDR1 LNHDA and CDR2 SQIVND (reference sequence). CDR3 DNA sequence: TGTGCCATCGGACGGGCTAGAGGGAGGCCCCAGCATTTT. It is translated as CAIGRARGRPQHF.

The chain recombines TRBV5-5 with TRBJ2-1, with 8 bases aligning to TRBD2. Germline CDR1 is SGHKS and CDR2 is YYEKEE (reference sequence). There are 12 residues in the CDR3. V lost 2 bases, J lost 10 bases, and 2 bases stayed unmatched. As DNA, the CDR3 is TGTGCCAGCAGCTTACCTAGCGGGGAGCAGTTCTTC. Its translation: CASSLPSGEQFF.

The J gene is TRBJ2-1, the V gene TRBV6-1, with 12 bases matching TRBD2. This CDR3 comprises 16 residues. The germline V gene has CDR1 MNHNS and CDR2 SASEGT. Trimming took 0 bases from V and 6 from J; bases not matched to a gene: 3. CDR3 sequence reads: CASSEAPSGRANEQFF. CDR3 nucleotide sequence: TGTGCCAGCAGTGAAGCACCTAGCGGGAGGGCCAATGAGCAGTTCTTC.

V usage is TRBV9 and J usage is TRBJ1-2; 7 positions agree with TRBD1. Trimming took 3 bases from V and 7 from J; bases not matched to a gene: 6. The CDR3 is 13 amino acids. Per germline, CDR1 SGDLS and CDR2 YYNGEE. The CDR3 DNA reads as TGTGCCAGCAGCGAAGACAGGGTTCGTGGCTACACCTTC. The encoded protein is CASSEDRVRGYTF.

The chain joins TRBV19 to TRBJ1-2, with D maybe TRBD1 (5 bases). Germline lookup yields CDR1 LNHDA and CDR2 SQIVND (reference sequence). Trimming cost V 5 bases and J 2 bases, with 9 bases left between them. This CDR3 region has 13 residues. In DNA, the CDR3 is TGTGCCAGTAGTTTCCGGGGGAACTATGGCTACACCTTC. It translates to CASSFRGNYGYTF.

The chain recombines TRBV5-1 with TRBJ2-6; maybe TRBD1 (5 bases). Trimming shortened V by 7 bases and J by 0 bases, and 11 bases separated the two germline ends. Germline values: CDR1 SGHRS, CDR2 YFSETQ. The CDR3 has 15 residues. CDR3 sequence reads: CASGKDISGANVLTF. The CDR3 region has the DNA TGCGCCAGCGGAAAGGACATCTCTGGGGCCAACGTCCTGACTTTC.

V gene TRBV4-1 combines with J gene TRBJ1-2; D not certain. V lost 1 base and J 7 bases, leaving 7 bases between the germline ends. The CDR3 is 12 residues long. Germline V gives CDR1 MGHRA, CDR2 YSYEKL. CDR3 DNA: TGCGCCAGCAGCCAAGGGGAGGGTGGCTACACCTTC. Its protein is CASSQGEGGYTF.

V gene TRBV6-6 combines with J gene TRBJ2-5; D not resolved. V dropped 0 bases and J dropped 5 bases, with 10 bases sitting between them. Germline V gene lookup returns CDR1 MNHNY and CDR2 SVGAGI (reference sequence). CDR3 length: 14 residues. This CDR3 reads CASSYSTAGETQYF. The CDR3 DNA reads TGTGCCAGCAGTTACTCGACCGCCGGGGAGACCCAGTACTTC.

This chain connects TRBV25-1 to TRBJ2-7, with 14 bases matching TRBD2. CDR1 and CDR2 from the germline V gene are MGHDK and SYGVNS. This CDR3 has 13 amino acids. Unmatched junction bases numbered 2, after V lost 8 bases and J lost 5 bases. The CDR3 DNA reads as TGTGCCAGCCGACTAGCGGGAGGGCACGAGCAGTACTTC. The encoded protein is CASRLAGGHEQYF.